Below, one TCR beta chain is given with its context. Its antigen is unknown. Terminally differentiated effector memory CD45RA+ cells were excluded from the naive CD8 cells, which were CD45RO-negative and positively selected for CCR7. The CDR3 has 17 residues. Germline CDR1 and CDR2: MGHRA and YSYEKL. V was pared by 1 base and J by 1 base, with 16 bases between. The entry originates in a study of shared clonotypes between healthy human individuals. Produced via immunoSEQ multiplex PCR; TCRdb's table is partial and in-frame only. The sample has over 800,000 clones, 80% to 95% seen once. General study results and limits: Naive subsets generally exceeded memory subsets in estimated richness. All-four-donor shared clonotypes had higher generation probabilities than non-shared clonotypes did.

V is TRBV4-1 and J is TRBJ1-1, with D possibly matching TRBD1 (5 bases). What was sequenced was naive CD8+ T cells sorted from blood. The origin of this receptor is a man younger than 45 in good health. DNA for the CDR3: TGCGCCAGCAGCCAAGCAGGGTTGGGCGGCTCGAACACTGAAGCTTTCTTT. As protein: CASSQAGLGGSNTEAFF.